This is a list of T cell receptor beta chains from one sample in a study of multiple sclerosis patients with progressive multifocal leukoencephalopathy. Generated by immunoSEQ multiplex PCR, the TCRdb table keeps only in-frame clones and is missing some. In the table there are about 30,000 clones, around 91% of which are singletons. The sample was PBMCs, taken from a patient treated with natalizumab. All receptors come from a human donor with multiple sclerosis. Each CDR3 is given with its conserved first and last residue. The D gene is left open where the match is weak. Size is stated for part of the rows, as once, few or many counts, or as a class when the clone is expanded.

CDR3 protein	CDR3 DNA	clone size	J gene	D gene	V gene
CASSLRGRINEKLFF	TGTGCCAGCAGCTTAAGAGGACGGATTAATGAAAAACTGTTTTTT	NA	TRBJ1-4	NA	TRBV7-6
CASILEAHYGYTF	TGTGCCAGCATCTTAGAGGCGCACTATGGCTACACCTTC	NA	TRBJ1-2	NA	TRBV7-9
CASSYRESGELFF	TGTGCCAGCAGCTACAGGGAATCCGGGGAGCTGTTTTTT	NA	TRBJ2-2	NA	TRBV7-7
CASSLAGKVSGNTIYF	TGTGCCAGCAGTTTGGCAGGGAAAGTCTCTGGAAACACCATATATTTT	NA	TRBJ1-3	NA	TRBV28
CASSYWGQGRNYGYTF	TGTGCCAGCAGTTACTGGGGACAGGGGAGAAACTATGGCTACACCTTC	NA	TRBJ1-2	TRBD1	TRBV6-5
CASSENRGLWQPQHF	TGTGCCAGCAGCGAGAACAGGGGCTTATGGCAGCCCCAGCATTTT	NA	TRBJ1-5	TRBD1	TRBV5-6
CAWSPGQGANSPLHF	TGTGCCTGGAGTCCGGGACAGGGGGCCAATTCACCCCTCCACTTT	NA	TRBJ1-6	TRBD1	TRBV30
CASSYSDDYEQYF	TGTGCCAGCAGTTACTCGGACGATTACGAGCAGTACTTC	NA	TRBJ2-7	NA	TRBV6-6
CAIRATGLAEETQYF	TGTGCCATCAGAGCGACGGGACTAGCGGAAGAGACCCAGTACTTC	NA	TRBJ2-5	TRBD2	TRBV10-3
CASRLARGGSFTDTQYF	TGTGCAAGTCGCTTAGCGCGGGGAGGGAGCTTTACAGATACGCAGTATTTT	NA	TRBJ2-3	NA	TRBV12-2
CATSRDAGNYGYTF	TGTGCCACCAGCAGAGACGCAGGGAACTATGGCTACACCTTC	NA	TRBJ1-2	NA	TRBV15
CASSIRTGVDSPLHF	TGTGCCAGTAGTATCCGGACAGGGGTGGATTCACCCCTCCACTTT	NA	TRBJ1-6	TRBD1	TRBV19
CASSLGQETQYF	TGTGCCAGCAGTCTAGGACAAGAGACCCAGTACTTC	NA	TRBJ2-5	NA	TRBV28
CASRLRTSGGLSYEQYF	TGTGCAAGTCGCCTAAGGACTAGCGGGGGCCTATCCTACGAGCAGTACTTC	NA	TRBJ2-7	NA	TRBV12-2
CASSSARETNTEAFF	TGCGCCAGCAGCTCTGCGCGGGAGACGAACACTGAAGCTTTCTTT	NA	TRBJ1-1	NA	TRBV5-1
CASSENRDQETQYF	TGTGCCAGCAGTGAAAACAGGGACCAAGAGACCCAGTACTTC	NA	TRBJ2-5	NA	TRBV2
CASSRADGETQYF	TGTGCCAGCAGCAGGGCGGACGGAGAGACCCAGTACTTC	NA	TRBJ2-5	NA	TRBV7-2
CASSLRNREQETQYF	TGCGCCAGCAGCCTCCGTAACAGGGAACAAGAGACCCAGTACTTC	NA	TRBJ2-5	NA	TRBV4-3
CASRDPGANVLTF	TGTGCCAGTAGAGACCCTGGGGCCAACGTCCTGACTTTC	once	TRBJ2-6	NA	TRBV19
CASSLEGKNTIYF	TGTGCCAGCAGCTTAGAGGGCAAAAACACCATATATTTT	NA	TRBJ1-3	NA	TRBV11-2
CATSRVARANTEAFF	TGTGCCACCAGCAGAGTCGCCAGGGCCAACACTGAAGCTTTCTTT	NA	TRBJ1-1	NA	TRBV15
CASRKGYEQYF	TGCGCCAGCAGAAAAGGGTACGAGCAGTACTTC	NA	TRBJ2-7	NA	TRBV5-1
CASRHTGAGDTEAFF	TGTGCCAGCAGACATACAGGGGCGGGGGACACTGAAGCTTTCTTT	NA	TRBJ1-1	TRBD1	TRBV6-5
CASSFEALGRSAQYF	TGTGCCAGCAGCTTTGAGGCCCTTGGACGGTCCGCGCAGTACTTC	once	TRBJ2-7	NA	TRBV7-9
CSVTGQGSTNEKLFF	TGCAGCGTTACGGGACAGGGATCAACTAATGAAAAACTGTTTTTT	NA	TRBJ1-4	TRBD1	TRBV29-1